The clone carrying this T cell receptor (beta chain) was detected a few times. Its specificity is unknown. Sequencing libraries made from TCR beta cDNA carried unique molecular identifiers. TCRdb ran MiXCR on the PCR reads and lists one entry per CDR3 protein. The sample lists 740,000 or so distinct CDR3 sequences, about 57% seen once, with over 4% in the top ten. These data are taken from a study of post-analysis software for immune sequencing data. Study-wide background: Relapsing-remitting, secondary progressive and progressive-relapsing forms made up the multiple sclerosis disease courses. Notes on the study in general: In patients, TRBV5-6, TRBV5-1 and TRBV20-1 belonged to five TRBV segments found more frequently than in controls. Controls had significantly higher normalized Chao1 diversity than multiple sclerosis patients.

Germline V CDR1 and CDR2: LGHDT, YNNKEL (reference sequence). This CDR3 spans 15 amino acids. Trimming took 4 bases from V and 0 from J; bases not matched to a gene: 5. The genes are TRBV3-1 and TRBJ1-2, with 7 bases that match TRBD1. The sequenced sample consisted of blood. The origin of this receptor is a girl aged 5 to 17 with multiple sclerosis. The CDR3 region has the DNA TGTGCCAGCAGCCCCCGGACAGGCACTAACTATGGCTACACCTTC. Its translation: CASSPRTGTNYGYTF.